The 16 T cell receptor beta chains below were found in one sample sequenced in a study of vaccination and CD4 T cells after COVID-19. Sequencing of DNA taken from cultured CD4+ T cells relied on the Oncomine TCR Beta short-read assay. TCRdb called the PCR reads again in MiXCR, with one record for every CDR3 protein. The data show about 12,000 distinct CDR3 sequences, with roughly 66% seen just once and 13% held by the top ten. The antigens of these receptors remain unknown. Treatment defined: roughly nine-day PBMC culture with coronavirus spike peptide pools or control peptides (ViraFEST assay). The specimen sequenced was CD4+ T cells from blood, cultured in vitro. The receptors derive from a human donor who had recovered from COVID-19.

This chain connects TRBV7-2 to TRBJ1-4; possibly TRBD1 for D (5 bases). Trimming took off 5 bases at V and 10 bases at J, with 20 bases between the two ends. The CDR3 sequence is 15 residues long. From germline, CDR1 is SGHTA and CDR2 FQGNSA. The CDR3 protein is CASSTGARPPIKLFF. DNA for the CDR3: TGTGCCAGCAGCACAGGAGCCAGGCCGCCCATAAAACTGTTTTTT.

The J gene is TRBJ2-3, the V gene TRBV20-1; 8 positions match TRBD2. Per germline, CDR1 DFQATT and CDR2 SNEGSKA (reference sequence). The CDR3 is made up of 17 amino acids. V trimming: 6 bases; J trimming: 4 bases; junction bases outside the gene matches: 18. The CDR3 DNA is TGCAGTGCCCGTCGAGGAGAGAGCGGGAGCAGCGCAGATACGCAGTATTTT. This translates into CSARRGESGSSADTQYF.

This chain connects TRBV30 to TRBJ1-1; tentatively, D is TRBD1 (5 bases). CDR3 length: 13 residues. The V gene's germline CDR1 is GTSNPN and CDR2 SVGIG (reference sequence). V was trimmed by 0 bases and J by 3 bases, leaving 8 bases between them. The CDR3 loop is CAWSVRRDTEAFF. As DNA, the CDR3 is TGTGCCTGGAGTGTACGCAGGGACACTGAAGCTTTCTTT.

V gene TRBV30 combines with J gene TRBJ1-5; D remains unclear. The CDR3 runs 13 residues. Trimming removed 4 bases from V and 3 bases from J, with 10 bases in between. From germline, CDR1 is GTSNPN and CDR2 SVGIG (reference sequence). DNA of the CDR3: TGTGCCTGGAATCGTGGAGACAATCAGCCCCAGCATTTT. Protein sequence: CAWNRGDNQPQHF.

The chain uses TRBV28 and TRBJ1-4; D perhaps matches TRBD1 (6 bases). V lost 4 bases, J lost 0 bases, and 6 bases lay in between. The CDR3 is made up of 14 amino acids. Germline loops: CDR1 MDHEN, CDR2 SYDVKM. CDR3 loop: CASSWTATNEKLFF. DNA of the CDR3: TGTGCCAGCAGTTGGACAGCAACTAATGAAAAACTGTTTTTT.

This sequence joins TRBV11-2 and TRBJ1-2, with 10 nucleotides matching TRBD1. The CDR3 is 17 amino acids. Germline CDR1 reads SGHAT; CDR2 reads FQNNGV. J gave up 1 base and V 5 bases, and 10 bases lay outside the gene matches. The CDR3 region has the DNA TGTGCCAGCAGCCGTACTTATGGGACAGGGGTTAACTATGGCTACACCTTC. The encoded protein is CASSRTYGTGVNYGYTF.

The genes are TRBV6-5 and TRBJ2-7, with D uncertain. V shed 4 bases and J shed 2 bases, with 9 bases lying between them. The CDR3 has 13 residues. CDR1 MNHEY and CDR2 SVGAGI come from the germline V gene. CDR3 in amino acids: CASSSGATYEQYF. CDR3 nucleotides: TGTGCCAGCAGTTCGGGTGCCACCTACGAGCAGTACTTC.

This chain uses TRBV6-1 with TRBJ2-7, with 8 bases lining up with TRBD1. The ends lost 6 bases at V and 3 bases at J; junction bases unmatched: 16. Germline CDR1 and CDR2: MNHNS and SASEGT. The CDR3 covers 17 residues. CDR3 DNA: TGTGCCAGCAGATTACGGGGTTGGACAGGGCAGGGCTACGAGCAGTACTTC. It specifies CASRLRGWTGQGYEQYF.

The chain employs TRBV20-1 and TRBJ2-1, with 16 bases lining up with TRBD2. Germline assignment: CDR1 DFQATT and CDR2 SNEGSKA (reference sequence). J lost 12 bases, V lost 0 bases, and 8 bases had no gene match. The CDR3 totals 16 residues. The CDR3 spells CSARDPTGTSGRGQFF. DNA of the CDR3: TGCAGTGCTAGAGACCCGACCGGGACTAGCGGGAGGGGGCAGTTCTTC.

This clonotype is judged medium-sized. This sequence joins TRBV20-1 and TRBJ1-2, with D possibly being TRBD1 (5 bases). Per the germline V gene, CDR1 is DFQATT and CDR2 is SNEGSKA (reference sequence). Trimming left V 7 bases short and J 3 bases short, with 9 bases between. The CDR3 is 11 amino acids. CDR3 in amino acids: CSEPGDYGYTF. CDR3 in DNA: TGCAGTGAGCCGGGGGACTATGGCTACACCTTC.

Only a few counts were recorded for this clonotype. The V gene is TRBV2, the J gene TRBJ2-5, with D possibly being TRBD1 or TRBD2 (5 bases each). With 5 bases removed from V and 2 bases from J, the gap between germline ends came to 12 bases. Germline assignment: CDR1 SNHLY and CDR2 FYNNEI. The CDR3 totals 14 residues. CDR3 in DNA: TGTGCCAGCAGTAACCGGGGACCTCAAGAGACCCAGTACTTC. Translated, it gives CASSNRGPQETQYF.

J is TRBJ1-5 and V is TRBV19; D uncertain. Germline V gives CDR1 LNHDA, CDR2 SQIVND (reference sequence). The CDR3 covers 13 residues. V lost 9 bases to trimming and J lost 5 bases, with 14 bases between them. The CDR3 DNA sequence: TGTGCCAGCGAAGACGGATTCGATCAGCCCCAGCATTTT. It is translated as CASEDGFDQPQHF.

The chain has TRBV28 and TRBJ2-5; TRBD2 matches at 8 bases. J was trimmed by 1 base and V by 6 bases; bases with no gene match: 13. The CDR3 runs to 17 residues. Germline V gene lookup returns CDR1 MDHEN and CDR2 SYDVKM. CDR3: CASSTPFPAGVQETQYF. In DNA form, the CDR3 reads TGTGCCAGCAGCACGCCGTTTCCAGCGGGAGTCCAAGAGACCCAGTACTTC.

As DNA, the CDR3 is TGTGCCAGCAGTTTAGAGGGGGGTCGGAATCAGCCCCAGCATTTT. Amino acid sequence: CASSLEGGRNQPQHF. This rearrangement joins TRBV12-3 or TRBV12-4 to TRBJ1-5; tentative D call: TRBD1 (6 bases). V lost 1 base and J lost 4, with 11 bases in between. CDR3 size: 15 residues.

The gene calls are TRBV19 and TRBJ1-5; D uncertain. V was trimmed by 6 bases and J by 2 bases, leaving 8 bases between them. CDR1 and CDR2 from the germline V gene are LNHDA and SQIVND (reference sequence). This CDR3 comprises 13 residues. CDR3 nucleotides: TGTGCCAGTAGGTGGGCTGGCAATCAGCCCCAGCATTTT. This gives the protein CASRWAGNQPQHF.

J is TRBJ2-5 and V is TRBV3-1, with a possible D match to TRBD1 (7 bases). Per the germline V gene, CDR1 is LGHDT and CDR2 is YNNKEL (reference sequence). Trimming stripped 3 bases from V and 2 bases from J, with 10 bases between. The CDR3 consists of 14 residues. This CDR3 is CASSHRGAQETQYF. The CDR3 DNA follows: TGTGCCAGCAGCCACAGGGGGGCGCAAGAGACCCAGTACTTC.